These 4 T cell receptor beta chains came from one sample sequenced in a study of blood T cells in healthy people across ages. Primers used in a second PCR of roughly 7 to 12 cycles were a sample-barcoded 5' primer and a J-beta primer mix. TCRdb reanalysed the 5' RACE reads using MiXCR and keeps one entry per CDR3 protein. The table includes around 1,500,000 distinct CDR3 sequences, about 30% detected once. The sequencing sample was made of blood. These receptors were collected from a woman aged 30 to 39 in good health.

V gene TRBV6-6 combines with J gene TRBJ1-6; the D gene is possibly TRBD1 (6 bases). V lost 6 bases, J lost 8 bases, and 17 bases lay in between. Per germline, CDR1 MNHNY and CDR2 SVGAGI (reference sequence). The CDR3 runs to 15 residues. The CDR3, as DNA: TGTGCCAGCAGACGGCCAGGGGAAGATGATTCACCCCTCCACTTT. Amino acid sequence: CASRRPGEDDSPLHF.

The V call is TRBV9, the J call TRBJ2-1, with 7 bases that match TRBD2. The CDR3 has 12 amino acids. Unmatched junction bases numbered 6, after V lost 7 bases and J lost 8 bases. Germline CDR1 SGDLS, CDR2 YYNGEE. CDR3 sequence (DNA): TGTGCCAGCGGGCCCACTAGCGATGAGCAGTTCTTC. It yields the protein CASGPTSDEQFF.

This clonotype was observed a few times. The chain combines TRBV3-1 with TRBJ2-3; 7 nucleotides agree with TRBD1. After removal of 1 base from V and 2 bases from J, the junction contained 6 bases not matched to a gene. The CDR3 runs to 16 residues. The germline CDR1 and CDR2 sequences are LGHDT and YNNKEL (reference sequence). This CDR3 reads CASSQVNRGITDTQYF. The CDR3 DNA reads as TGTGCCAGCAGCCAAGTGAACAGGGGAATCACAGATACGCAGTATTTT.

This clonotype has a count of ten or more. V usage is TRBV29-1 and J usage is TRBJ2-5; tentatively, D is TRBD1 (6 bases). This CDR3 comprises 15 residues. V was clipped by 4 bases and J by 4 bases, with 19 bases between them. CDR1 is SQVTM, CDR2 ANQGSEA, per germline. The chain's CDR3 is CSVGSRLSRGETQYF. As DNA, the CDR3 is TGCAGCGTTGGGTCGCGTCTTTCCAGGGGAGAGACCCAGTACTTC. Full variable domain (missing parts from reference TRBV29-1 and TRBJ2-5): SAVISQKPSRDICQRGTSLTIQCQVDSQVTMMFWYRQQPGQSLTLIATANQGSEATYESGFVIDKFPISRPNLTFSTLTVSNMSPEDSSIYLCSVGSRLSRGETQYFGPGTRLLVL.